These 11 T cell receptor beta chains were all obtained from the same sample, sequenced in a study of cytomegalovirus exposure and HLA in healthy donors. The PCR ran on 60 Vbeta and 13 Jbeta primers. Clones were read by immunoSEQ multiplex PCR, and TCRdb kept only the in-frame ones, dropping some. The sample includes approximately 140,000 clones, around three fifths seen only once; the top ten take approximately 1.7%. The sequencing sample was made of PBMCs. Receptors originate from a male donor in good health and CMV-seronegative.

This sequence joins TRBV10-3 and TRBJ2-7, with 11 bases matching TRBD1. The length of the CDR3 is 14 residues. Germline V gene sequence: CDR1 ENHRY, CDR2 SYGVKD. The V segment lost 6 bases and the J segment 4 bases; nucleotides outside the gene matches: 5. The CDR3 DNA follows: TGTGCCATCAGAAACGGGACAGGGGGGTACGAGCAGTACTTC. As protein: CAIRNGTGGYEQYF.

This chain connects TRBV6-1 to TRBJ1-1, with a tentative D call TRBD1 (5 bases). Germline CDR1 reads MNHNS; CDR2 reads SASEGT. The CDR3 contains 14 residues. Trimming stripped 1 base from V and 5 bases from J, with 11 bases between. The CDR3 protein is CASSEGGGGTEAFF. The CDR3 DNA reads as TGTGCCAGCAGTGAAGGTGGGGGGGGGACTGAAGCTTTCTTT.

This chain connects TRBV27 to TRBJ1-6, with 8 bases aligning to TRBD1. Germline CDR1 MNHEY, CDR2 SMNVEV (reference sequence). Trimming removed 4 bases from V and 11 bases from J; junction bases left unmatched: 7. The CDR3 loop spans 14 amino acids. The CDR3 sequence is CASSSGQGRTPLHF. CDR3 nucleotides: TGTGCCAGCAGTTCTGGACAGGGTCGAACACCCCTCCACTTT.

The gene calls are TRBV7-9 and TRBJ2-7, with 8 bases aligning to TRBD2. The trim removed 5 bases at V and 6 bases at J, leaving 6 bases unmatched. This CDR3 region has 13 residues. Germline V CDR1 and CDR2: SEHNR, FQNEAQ (reference sequence). The CDR3 loop is CASSRPAGGEQYF. The CDR3 DNA follows: TGTGCCAGCAGCAGACCCGCGGGGGGCGAGCAGTACTTC.

The V and J genes are TRBV30 and TRBJ1-6, with 8 bases lining up with TRBD1. Germline V CDR1 and CDR2: GTSNPN, SVGIG (reference sequence). With V trimmed by 1 base and J by 8 bases, 13 bases remained unmatched. The CDR3 has 17 amino acids. This CDR3 is CAWSAWAGGLDHSPLHF. The CDR3 DNA reads as TGTGCCTGGAGTGCTTGGGCAGGGGGCCTGGACCATTCACCCCTCCACTTT.

The gene calls are TRBV28 and TRBJ1-4, with D possibly matching TRBD1 (5 bases). The CDR3 contains 15 residues. V shed 3 bases and J shed 8 bases, with 16 bases lying between them. The germline V gene has CDR1 MDHEN and CDR2 SYDVKM. CDR3: CASSLVTVAVEKLFF. CDR3 nucleotide sequence: TGTGCCAGCAGTTTGGTGACAGTGGCGGTGGAAAAACTGTTTTTT.

The chain combines TRBV4-1 with TRBJ2-7; TRBD2 matches 9 bases. The V segment lost 4 bases and the J segment 4 bases; nucleotides outside the gene matches: 17. Per germline, CDR1 MGHRA and CDR2 YSYEKL. The CDR3 is made up of 18 amino acids. The CDR3, as DNA: TGCGCCAGCAGCCGACAGATATTCTTTGCGGGGGGGCAGTACGAGCAGTACTTC. Encoded protein: CASSRQIFFAGGQYEQYF.

This clone was seen once. This rearrangement joins TRBV29-1 to TRBJ1-2; 9 positions agree with TRBD1. Germline CDR1 SQVTM, CDR2 ANQGSEA. The CDR3 runs to 11 residues. The J segment lost 8 bases and the V segment lost 4 bases, leaving 2 bases of the junction unmatched. The CDR3 spells CSVGTGDGYTF. The CDR3 nucleotides are TGCAGCGTTGGGACAGGGGACGGCTACACCTTC. Filled out from reference TRBV29-1 and TRBJ1-2, the complete variable domain reads SAVISQKPSRDICQRGTSLTIQCQVDSQVTMMFWYRQQPGQSLTLIATANQGSEATYESGFVIDKFPISRPNLTFSTLTVSNMSPEDSSIYLCSVGTGDGYTFGSGTRLTVV.

This clone has a single count. This rearrangement joins TRBV7-6 to TRBJ1-1, with D maybe TRBD1 (6 bases). CDR3 length: 15 amino acids. In germline, CDR1 is SGHVS, CDR2 FNYEAQ. V gave up 2 bases and J gave up 3 bases, with 13 bases separating them. CDR3 in DNA: TGTGCCAGCAGCTTACGGGGGGCGCTTGACACTGAAGCTTTCTTT. Translation: CASSLRGALDTEAFF.

This clone has more than one count but fewer than ten. V and J are TRBV7-9 and TRBJ2-7, with D perhaps matching TRBD2 (5 bases). Germline CDR1 reads SEHNR; CDR2 reads FQNEAQ (reference sequence). Deletions cut 5 bases from V and 5 bases from J, with 22 bases between. This CDR3 spans 16 amino acids. CDR3 sequence reads: CASSPRGSGLGDEQYF. CDR3 DNA: TGTGCCAGCAGCCCCAGAGGGTCGGGTCTCGGGGACGAGCAGTACTTC. Based on the CDR3 plus reference TRBV7-9 and TRBJ2-7, the full variable domain is DTGVSQNPRHKITKRGQNVTFRCDPISEHNRLYWYRQTLGQGPEFLTYFQNEAQLEKSRLLSDRFSAERPKGSFSTLEIQRTEQGDSAMYLCASSPRGSGLGDEQYFGPGTRLTVT.

The chain links TRBV18 to TRBJ2-7; D uncertain. The ends were cut back, 0 bases at V and 2 bases at J, with 8 bases in the middle. Germline CDR1 reads KGHSH; CDR2 reads LQKENI. The CDR3 is made up of 14 amino acids. The CDR3 nucleotides read TGTGCCAGCTCACCACCGTCAGGTACCTACGAGCAGTACTTC. Translated: CASSPPSGTYEQYF.